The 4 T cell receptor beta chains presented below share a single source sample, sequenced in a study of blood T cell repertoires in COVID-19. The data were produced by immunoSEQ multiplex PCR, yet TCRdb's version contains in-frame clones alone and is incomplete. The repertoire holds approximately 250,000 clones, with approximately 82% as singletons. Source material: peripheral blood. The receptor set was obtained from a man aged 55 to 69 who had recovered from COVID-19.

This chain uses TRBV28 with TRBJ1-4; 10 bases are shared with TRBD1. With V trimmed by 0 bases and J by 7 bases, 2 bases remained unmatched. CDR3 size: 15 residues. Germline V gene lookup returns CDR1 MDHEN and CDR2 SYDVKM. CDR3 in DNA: TGTGCCAGCAGTTTATGGGGACAGGGGTCTGAAAAACTGTTTTTT. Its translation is CASSLWGQGSEKLFF.

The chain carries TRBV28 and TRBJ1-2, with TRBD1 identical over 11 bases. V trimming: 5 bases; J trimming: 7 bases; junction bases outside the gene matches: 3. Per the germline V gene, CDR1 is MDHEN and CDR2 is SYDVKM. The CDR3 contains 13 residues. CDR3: CASSLDRGLGYTF. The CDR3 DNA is TGTGCCAGCAGTCTGGACAGGGGGCTTGGCTACACCTTC.

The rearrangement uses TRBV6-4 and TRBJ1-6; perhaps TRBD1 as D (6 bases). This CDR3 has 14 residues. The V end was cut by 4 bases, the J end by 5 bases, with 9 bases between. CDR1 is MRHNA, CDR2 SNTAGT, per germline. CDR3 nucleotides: TGTGCCAGCAGTGCCGGGACAAATAATTCACCCCTCCACTTT. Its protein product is CASSAGTNNSPLHF.

The CDR3 is CASSQRQGYNTEAFF. The CDR3 bases are TGCGCCAGCAGCCAGAGACAGGGCTACAACACTGAAGCTTTCTTT. The rearrangement joins TRBV4-1 to TRBJ1-1; 7 bases are shared with TRBD1. CDR1 is MGHRA, CDR2 YSYEKL, per germline. The CDR3 extends over 15 amino acids. The J segment lost 2 bases and the V segment lost 3 bases, leaving 6 bases of the junction unmatched.